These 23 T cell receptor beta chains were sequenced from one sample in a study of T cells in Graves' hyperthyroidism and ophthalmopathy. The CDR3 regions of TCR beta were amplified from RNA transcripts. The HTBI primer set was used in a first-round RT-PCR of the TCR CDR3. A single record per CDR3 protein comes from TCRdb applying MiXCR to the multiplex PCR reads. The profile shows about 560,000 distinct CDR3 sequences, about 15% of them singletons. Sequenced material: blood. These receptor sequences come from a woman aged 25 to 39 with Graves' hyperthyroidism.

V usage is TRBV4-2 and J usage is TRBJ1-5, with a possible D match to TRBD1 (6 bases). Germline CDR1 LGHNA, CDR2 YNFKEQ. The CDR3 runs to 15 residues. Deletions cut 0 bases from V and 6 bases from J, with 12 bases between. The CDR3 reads CASSQEQGMGQPQHF. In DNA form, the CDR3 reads TGTGCCAGCAGCCAAGAGCAGGGGATGGGTCAGCCCCAGCATTTT.

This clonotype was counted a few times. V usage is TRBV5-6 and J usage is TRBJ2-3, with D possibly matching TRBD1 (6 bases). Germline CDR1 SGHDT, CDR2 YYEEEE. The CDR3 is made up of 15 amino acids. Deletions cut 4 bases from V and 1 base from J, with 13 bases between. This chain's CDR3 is CASSQRGLRTDTQYF. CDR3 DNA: TGTGCCAGCAGCCAGAGGGGGTTGCGCACAGATACGCAGTATTTT.

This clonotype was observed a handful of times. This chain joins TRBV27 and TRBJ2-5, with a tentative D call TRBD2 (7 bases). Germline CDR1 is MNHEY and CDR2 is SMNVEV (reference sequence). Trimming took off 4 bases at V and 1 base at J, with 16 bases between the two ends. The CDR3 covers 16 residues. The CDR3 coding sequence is TGTGCCAGCAGTTGGGGGGGCGGGAGCCCCCAAGAGACCCAGTACTTC. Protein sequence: CASSWGGGSPQETQYF.

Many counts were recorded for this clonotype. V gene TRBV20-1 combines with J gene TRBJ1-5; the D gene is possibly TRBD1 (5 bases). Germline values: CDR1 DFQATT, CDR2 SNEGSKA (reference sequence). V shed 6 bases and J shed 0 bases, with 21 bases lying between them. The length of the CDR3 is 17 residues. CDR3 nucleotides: TGCAGTGCAAACCGGGACCGAGGGATCCTTAGCAATCAGCCCCAGCATTTT. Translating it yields CSANRDRGILSNQPQHF.

The CDR3 here is CSADWTGRTTDTQYF. DNA for the CDR3: TGCAGTGCCGATTGGACCGGGAGAACAACAGATACGCAGTATTTT. The chain couples TRBV20-1 to TRBJ2-3; D may be TRBD2 (6 bases). Germline loops: CDR1 DFQATT, CDR2 SNEGSKA (reference sequence). V dropped 6 bases and J dropped 3 bases, with 19 bases sitting between them. The CDR3 runs 15 residues.

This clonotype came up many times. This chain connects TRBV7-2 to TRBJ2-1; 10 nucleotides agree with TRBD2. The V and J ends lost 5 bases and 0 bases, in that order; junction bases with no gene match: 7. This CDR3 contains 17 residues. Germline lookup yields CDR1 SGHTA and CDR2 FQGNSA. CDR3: CASSPRLAGHSYNEQFF. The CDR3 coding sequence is TGTGCCAGCAGCCCCCGACTAGCGGGTCACTCCTACAATGAGCAGTTCTTC.

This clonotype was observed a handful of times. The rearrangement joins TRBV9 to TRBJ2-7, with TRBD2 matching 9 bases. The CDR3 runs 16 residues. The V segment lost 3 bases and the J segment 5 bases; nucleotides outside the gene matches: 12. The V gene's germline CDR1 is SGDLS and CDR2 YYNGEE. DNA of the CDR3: TGTGCCAGCAGCGGTAGCGGGAGTCCCCTGAGGAACGAGCAGTACTTC. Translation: CASSGSGSPLRNEQYF.

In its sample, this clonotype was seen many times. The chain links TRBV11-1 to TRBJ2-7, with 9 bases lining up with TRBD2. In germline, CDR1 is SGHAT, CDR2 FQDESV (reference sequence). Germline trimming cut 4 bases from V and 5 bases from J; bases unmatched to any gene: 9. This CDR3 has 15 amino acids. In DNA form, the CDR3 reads TGTGCCAGCAGCTCCCAGGCGGGAGGGCCCCACGAGCAGTACTTC. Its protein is CASSSQAGGPHEQYF.

The DNA of the CDR3 is TGTGCCAGTCTAACAGGGACCAATGAGCAGTTCTTC. Translating it yields CASLTGTNEQFF. V is TRBV6-1 and J is TRBJ2-1; possibly TRBD1 for D (6 bases). The CDR3 is 12 amino acids. Deletions cut 9 bases from V and 6 bases from J, with 12 bases between. Germline V gene sequence: CDR1 MNHNS, CDR2 SASEGT.

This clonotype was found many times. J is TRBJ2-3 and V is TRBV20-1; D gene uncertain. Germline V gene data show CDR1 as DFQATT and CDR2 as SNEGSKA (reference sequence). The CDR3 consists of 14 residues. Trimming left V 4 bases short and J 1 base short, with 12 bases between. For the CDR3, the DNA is TGCAGTGCTACCAGGCATGAGGGCACAGATACGCAGTATTTT. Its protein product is CSATRHEGTDTQYF.

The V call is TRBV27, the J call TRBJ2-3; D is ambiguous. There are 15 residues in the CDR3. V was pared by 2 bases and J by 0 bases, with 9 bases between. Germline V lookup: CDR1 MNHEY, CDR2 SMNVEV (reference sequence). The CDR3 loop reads CASSLEATSTDTQYF. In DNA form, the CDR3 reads TGTGCCAGCAGTTTAGAGGCCACTAGCACAGATACGCAGTATTTT.

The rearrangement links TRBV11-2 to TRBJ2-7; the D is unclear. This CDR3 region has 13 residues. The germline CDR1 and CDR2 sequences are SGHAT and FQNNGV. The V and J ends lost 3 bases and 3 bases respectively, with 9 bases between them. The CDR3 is CASSFGPYYEQYF. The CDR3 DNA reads TGTGCCAGCAGCTTCGGACCTTACTACGAGCAGTACTTC.

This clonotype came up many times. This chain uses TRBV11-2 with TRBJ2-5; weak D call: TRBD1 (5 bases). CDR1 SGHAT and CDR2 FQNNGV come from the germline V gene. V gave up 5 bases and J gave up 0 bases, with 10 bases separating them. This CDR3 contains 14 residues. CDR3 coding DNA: TGTGCCAGCAGCCCCTGGACAAACCAAGAGACCCAGTACTTC. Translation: CASSPWTNQETQYF.

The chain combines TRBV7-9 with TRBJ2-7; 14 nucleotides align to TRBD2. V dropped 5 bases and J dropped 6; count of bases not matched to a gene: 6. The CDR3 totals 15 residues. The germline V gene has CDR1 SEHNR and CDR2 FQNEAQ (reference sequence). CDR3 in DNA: TGTGCCAGCAGCCCAAAGGGACTAGCGGGAGCCGAGCAGTACTTC. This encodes CASSPKGLAGAEQYF.

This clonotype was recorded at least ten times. The CDR3 loop reads CASSLGPGQGWADTEAFF. CDR3 sequence (DNA): TGTGCCAGCAGCTTAGGACCGGGACAGGGCTGGGCGGACACTGAAGCTTTCTTT. The chain is built from TRBV11-2 and TRBJ1-1; 9 bases are shared with TRBD1. V dropped 1 base and J dropped 3; count of bases not matched to a gene: 12. Germline loops: CDR1 SGHAT, CDR2 FQNNGV. The length of the CDR3 is 18 residues.

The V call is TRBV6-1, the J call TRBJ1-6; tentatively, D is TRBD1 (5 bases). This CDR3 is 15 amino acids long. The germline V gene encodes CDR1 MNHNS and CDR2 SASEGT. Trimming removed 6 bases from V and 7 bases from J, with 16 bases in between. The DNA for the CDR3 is TGTGCCAGCAGACTCGCCAGGGCGGGAAATTCACCCCTCCACTTT. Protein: CASRLARAGNSPLHF.

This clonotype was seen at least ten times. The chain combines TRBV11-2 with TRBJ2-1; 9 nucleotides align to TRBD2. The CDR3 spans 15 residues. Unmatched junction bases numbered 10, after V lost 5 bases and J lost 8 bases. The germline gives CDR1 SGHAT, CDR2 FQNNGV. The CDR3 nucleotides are TGTGCCAGCAGCAACTTGGGACTAGCTACGGATGAGCAGTTCTTC. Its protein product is CASSNLGLATDEQFF.

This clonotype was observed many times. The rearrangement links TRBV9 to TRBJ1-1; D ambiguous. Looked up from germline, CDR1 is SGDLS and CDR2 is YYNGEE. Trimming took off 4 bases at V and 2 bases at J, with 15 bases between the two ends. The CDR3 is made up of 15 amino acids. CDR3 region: CASSSTPASNTEAFF. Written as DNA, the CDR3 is TGTGCCAGCAGCTCCACTCCCGCCTCAAACACTGAAGCTTTCTTT.

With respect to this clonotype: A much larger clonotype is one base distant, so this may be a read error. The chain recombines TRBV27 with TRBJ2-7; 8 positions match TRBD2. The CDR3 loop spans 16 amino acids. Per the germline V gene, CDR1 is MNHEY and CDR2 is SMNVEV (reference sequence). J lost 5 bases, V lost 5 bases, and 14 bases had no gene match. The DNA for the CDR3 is TGTGCCAGCAGTCCCCGGACAGCGGGAGTCCTTGACGAGCAGTACTTC. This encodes CASSPRTAGVLDEQYF.

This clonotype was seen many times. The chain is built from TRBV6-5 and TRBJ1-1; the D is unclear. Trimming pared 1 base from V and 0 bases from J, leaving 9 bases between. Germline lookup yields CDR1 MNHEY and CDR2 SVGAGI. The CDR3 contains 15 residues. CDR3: CASSYLGVMNTEAFF. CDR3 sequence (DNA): TGTGCCAGCAGTTACTTGGGTGTTATGAACACTGAAGCTTTCTTT.

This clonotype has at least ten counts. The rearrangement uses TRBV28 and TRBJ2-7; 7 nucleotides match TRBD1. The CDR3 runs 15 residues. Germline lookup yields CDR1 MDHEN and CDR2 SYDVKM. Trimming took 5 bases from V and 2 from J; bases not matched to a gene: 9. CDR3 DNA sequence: TGTGCCAGCAGTCTTCAGGGGGAAGGGGCCTACGAGCAGTACTTC. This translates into CASSLQGEGAYEQYF.

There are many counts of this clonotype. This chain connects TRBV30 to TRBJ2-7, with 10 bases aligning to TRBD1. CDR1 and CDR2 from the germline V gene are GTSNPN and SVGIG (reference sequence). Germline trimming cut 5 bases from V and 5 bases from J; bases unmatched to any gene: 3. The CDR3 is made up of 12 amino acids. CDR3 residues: CAWGQGVNEQYF. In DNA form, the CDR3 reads TGTGCCTGGGGACAGGGGGTGAACGAGCAGTACTTC.

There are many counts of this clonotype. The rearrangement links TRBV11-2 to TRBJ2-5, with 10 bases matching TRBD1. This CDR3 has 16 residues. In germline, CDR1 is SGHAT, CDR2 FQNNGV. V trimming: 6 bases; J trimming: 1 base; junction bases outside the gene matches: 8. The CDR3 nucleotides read TGTGCCAGCAGTCATGGGACAGGGGTGTTCCAAGAGACCCAGTACTTC. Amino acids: CASSHGTGVFQETQYF.